The 4 T cell receptor beta chains below come from one sample, sequenced in a study of response to subunit inactivated influenza vaccine. TCRdb analysed the RT-PCR reads with MiXCR anew, one entry per CDR3 protein. The table has 450,000 to 600,000 distinct CDR3 sequences, 15% to 20% seen once. The sequenced sample was CD4+ T cells sorted from PBMCs, obtained about 24 months after vaccination. The source of these receptors is a man between 50 and 75 years old who received an inactivated influenza vaccine.

This clonotype was found a few times. This rearrangement joins TRBV4-1 to TRBJ2-7; TRBD2 matches 7 bases. The V gene end was trimmed by 2 bases and the J gene end by 1 base; junction bases not matched to a gene: 8. Germline CDR1 is MGHRA and CDR2 is YSYEKL. CDR3 length: 16 amino acids. This chain's CDR3 is CASSQNPSGGSYEQYF. CDR3 nucleotides: TGCGCCAGCAGCCAAAACCCCTCGGGGGGTTCCTACGAGCAGTACTTC.

The chain carries TRBV29-1 and TRBJ2-2; D is perhaps TRBD1 or TRBD2 (5 bases each). From germline, CDR1 is SQVTM and CDR2 ANQGSEA. The CDR3 runs to 12 residues. Trimming left V 7 bases short and J 5 bases short, with 11 bases between. The DNA for the CDR3 is TGCAGCGGGGGGTGGCAAACCGGGGAGCTGTTTTTT. The encoded protein is CSGGWQTGELFF.

This sequence joins TRBV4-3 and TRBJ2-4; tentatively, D is TRBD2 (5 bases). The CDR3 extends over 17 amino acids. The V gene's germline CDR1 is LGHNA and CDR2 YSLEER. Deletions cut 1 base from V and 6 bases from J, with 19 bases between. The CDR3 nucleotides are TGCGCCAGCAGCCAAGCCGTTGGAGGCTTCGGGCGAAACATTCAGTACTTC. Protein sequence: CASSQAVGGFGRNIQYF.

This clonotype was observed a handful of times. The V gene is TRBV29-1, the J gene TRBJ2-2; D is uncertain. V shed 4 bases and J shed 0 bases, with 9 bases lying between them. CDR1 is SQVTM, CDR2 ANQGSEA, per germline. The CDR3 loop spans 14 amino acids. For the CDR3, the DNA is TGCAGCGTTGGGAGTCCCGCGAACACCGGGGAGCTGTTTTTT. This sequence encodes CSVGSPANTGELFF.